The TCR beta chain described here comes from a study of response to subunit inactivated influenza vaccine. Study-level points and caveats: Authors suggested that a seasonal influenza vaccination recruits few new T cells each time.

In the case of this clonotype: What it recognizes is unknown.

The CDR3 consists of 13 residues. The J segment lost 1 base and the V segment lost 4 bases, leaving 4 bases of the junction unmatched. In germline, CDR1 is SQVTM, CDR2 ANQGSEA. TCRdb reprocessed the RT-PCR reads with MiXCR, giving one entry per CDR3 protein. The data contain under 200,000 distinct CDR3 sequences, about 10% of them singletons. The chain recombines TRBV29-1 with TRBJ2-7; TRBD1 matches at 7 bases. Here the sequenced sample was CD8+ T cells sorted from PBMCs, taken around 25 months after vaccination. This TCR was recovered from a man between 45 and 75 years old who received an inactivated influenza vaccine. The CDR3 loop is CSVAGQDSYEQYF. The CDR3 coding sequence is TGCAGCGTTGCCGGACAGGATTCCTACGAGCAGTACTTC.